Below are 11 T cell receptor beta chains sequenced from a single sample in a study of cytotoxic CD8 clonotypes in ibrutinib-treated CLL (TCRdb year 2021). The intended sense of this specimen's time point label: approximately twelve months on ibrutinib. The receptor library was made with the immunoSEQ multiplex PCR assay. Drawn from immuneACCESS, this table holds only the in-frame rearrangements with V and J called that TCRdb kept. Clones are partly lost; checked studies trace under half to an unresolved V gene and leave the rest unexplained. The sample data list about 140,000 clones, and 80% to 95% of these were observed just once. The ten largest clones add up to approximately 11% of the sample. This material consisted of PBMCs, taken after 12 months of ibrutinib treatment. Receptors originate from a human donor with chronic lymphocytic leukemia.

The count of this clone is one. This chain links TRBV19 with TRBJ2-3; 13 bases fit TRBD2. There are 17 residues in the CDR3. J gave up 6 bases and V 3 bases, and 9 bases lay outside the gene matches. Germline V gene data show CDR1 as LNHDA and CDR2 as SQIVND (reference sequence). DNA for the CDR3: TGTGCCAGTAGTATGAGGACTAGCGGGAGAATAACCGATACGCAGTATTTT. Its protein product is CASSMRTSGRITDTQYF.

The chain carries TRBV7-3 and TRBJ1-3; D uncertain. Trimming took off 6 bases at V and 4 bases at J, with 10 bases between the two ends. This CDR3 region has 13 residues. The germline V gene encodes CDR1 SGHTA and CDR2 FQGTGA. The CDR3 nucleotides read TGTGCCAGCAGTTCAACCGCCGGAAACACCATATATTTT. Translating gives CASSSTAGNTIYF.

V gene TRBV14 combines with J gene TRBJ2-1; TRBD2 might be the D (6 bases). The CDR3 is 16 residues long. Between the trimmed V and J ends, which lost 1 base and 3 bases, there was a span of 13 bases. Germline CDR1 SGHDN, CDR2 FVKESK. CDR3 DNA sequence: TGTGCCAGCAGCCAAGGGGCCGGGAGACTCTACAATGAGCAGTTCTTC. Amino acid sequence: CASSQGAGRLYNEQFF.

The chain is built from TRBV28 and TRBJ2-7; D might be TRBD2 (6 bases). The CDR3 spans 14 residues. Germline assignment: CDR1 MDHEN and CDR2 SYDVKM. The V and J ends lost 1 base and 5 bases respectively, with 12 bases between them. CDR3 protein: CASSLSPSAHEQYF. DNA for the CDR3: TGTGCCAGCAGTTTATCTCCTAGCGCCCACGAGCAGTACTTC.

The chain joins TRBV7-2 to TRBJ1-3, with 10 nucleotides matching TRBD1. There are 14 residues in the CDR3. CDR1 and CDR2 (germline): SGHTA, FQGNSA. V was clipped by 5 bases and J by 4 bases; unmatched bases: 2. The CDR3 protein is CASSRQGAGNTIYF. Written as DNA, the CDR3 is TGTGCCAGCAGCAGACAGGGGGCAGGAAACACCATATATTTT.

This clone occurred a few times. The chain is built from TRBV28 and TRBJ1-2; D is possibly TRBD1 (5 bases). Trimming took off 7 bases at V and 2 bases at J, with 11 bases between the two ends. This CDR3 region has 13 residues. Germline V gives CDR1 MDHEN, CDR2 SYDVKM. As DNA, the CDR3 is TGTGCCAGCAACCGGGGACGGAACTATGGCTACACCTTC. Translating it yields CASNRGRNYGYTF.

The genes are TRBV6-5 and TRBJ2-7; possibly TRBD1 or TRBD2 for D (5 bases each). V dropped 10 bases and J dropped 2 bases, with 15 bases sitting between them. From germline, CDR1 is MNHEY and CDR2 SVGAGI. The CDR3 runs 13 residues. CDR3 bases: TGTGCCACTCACCGTGGGGACCCCTACGAGCAGTACTTC. Its protein is CATHRGDPYEQYF.

This clone was counted once. V is TRBV19 and J is TRBJ1-1; D is unresolved. The germline CDR1 and CDR2 sequences are LNHDA and SQIVND (reference sequence). This CDR3 spans 14 amino acids. Trimming removed 3 bases from V and 3 bases from J, with 11 bases in between. The CDR3 reads CASSIRVSDTEAFF. The CDR3 DNA is TGTGCCAGTAGTATTCGGGTCTCGGACACTGAAGCTTTCTTT.

Regarding this clone: The sample has other DNA sequences that encode this CDR3 too. The chain links TRBV27 to TRBJ1-1; TRBD1 matches at 9 bases. The CDR3 is made up of 12 amino acids. Unmatched junction bases numbered 0, after V lost 6 bases and J lost 4 bases. The germline gives CDR1 MNHEY, CDR2 SMNVEV (reference sequence). The CDR3 DNA follows: TGTGCCAGCAGGACAGGGGGCACTGAAGCTTTCTTT. It codes for CASRTGGTEAFF.

This clone was counted a single time. CDR3 amino acids: CASSLWGSGRDITRQYF. The CDR3, as DNA: TGTGCCAGCAGTTTATGGGGTAGCGGGAGAGATATTACGAGGCAGTACTTC. V and J are TRBV28 and TRBJ2-7; TRBD2 aligns across 9 bases. V was pared by 0 bases and J by 9 bases, with 15 bases of the junction left unmatched. CDR3 size: 17 residues. Germline V gives CDR1 MDHEN, CDR2 SYDVKM.

As DNA, the CDR3 is TGTGCCAGCAGCCCCGCCGGGACAGAAATAGAGACCCAGTACTTC. Protein product: CASSPAGTEIETQYF. This chain connects TRBV7-9 to TRBJ2-5; 7 nucleotides match TRBD1. Unmatched junction bases numbered 10, after V lost 5 bases and J lost 4 bases. There are 15 residues in the CDR3. CDR1 SEHNR and CDR2 FQNEAQ come from the germline V gene (reference sequence).